Presented here are 8 T cell receptor beta chains from one specimen sequenced in a study of Tregs in tolerant kidney transplant recipients. TCRdb keeps only in-frame clones here, not all; method: immunoSEQ multiplex PCR. The repertoire includes approximately 60,000 clones, about four fifths of them detected once, and less than 5.5% sits in the top ten. The source material was CD4+ T cells from blood. These receptors came from a human donor in good health.

The rearrangement joins TRBV7-2 to TRBJ1-1; maybe TRBD1 (5 bases). CDR1 SGHTA and CDR2 FQGNSA come from the germline V gene. V was clipped by 2 bases and J by 5 bases, with 12 bases between them. This CDR3 region has 14 residues. This chain's CDR3 is CASSLRGVGTEAFF. Written as DNA, the CDR3 is TGTGCCAGCAGCTTAAGAGGGGTAGGAACTGAAGCTTTCTTT.

This chain uses TRBV11-3 with TRBJ1-1; D gene unclear. V was pared by 5 bases and J by 0 bases, with 7 bases between. Germline V CDR1 and CDR2: SGHNT, YENEEA. CDR3 length: 13 amino acids. The CDR3 region has the DNA TGTGCCAGCAGCCCAACAGTGAACACTGAAGCTTTCTTT. It yields the protein CASSPTVNTEAFF.

This chain connects TRBV7-2 to TRBJ1-5, with 7 bases that match TRBD1. CDR1 and CDR2 (germline): SGHTA, FQGNSA. V trimming: 1 base; J trimming: 4 bases; junction bases outside the gene matches: 4. The CDR3 loop spans 15 amino acids. In DNA, the CDR3 is TGTGCCAGCAGCTTAGAAGGGGGCCGGAATCAGCCCCAGCATTTT. This sequence encodes CASSLEGGRNQPQHF.

The rearrangement links TRBV5-1 to TRBJ2-2; 8 bases agree with TRBD2. CDR3 length equals 15 residues. Germline V gene data show CDR1 as SGHRS and CDR2 as YFSETQ. V was pared by 2 bases and J by 1 base, with 1 base of the junction left unmatched. CDR3 loop: CASSFAGGNTGELFF. The CDR3 DNA sequence: TGCGCCAGCAGCTTTGCGGGAGGGAACACCGGGGAGCTGTTTTTT.

The chain carries TRBV11-1 and TRBJ2-1, with 10 nucleotides matching TRBD1. Germline CDR1 is SGHAT and CDR2 is FQDESV (reference sequence). The CDR3 covers 16 residues. The V segment lost 6 bases and the J segment 8 bases; nucleotides outside the gene matches: 13. The CDR3 DNA sequence: TGTGCCAGCAGGCCATTCGGACAGGGGGTAACGTATGAGCAGTTCTTC. The encoded protein is CASRPFGQGVTYEQFF.

The chain couples TRBV5-1 to TRBJ2-3; 10 bases are shared with TRBD2. V shed 1 base, J shed 6 bases, and the junction held 2 bases outside the gene matches. CDR1 is SGHRS, CDR2 YFSETQ, per germline. This CDR3 has 14 amino acids. The DNA for the CDR3 is TGCGCCAGCAGCTTGCGACTAGCGGGCGATACGCAGTATTTT. This codes for CASSLRLAGDTQYF.

This chain connects TRBV15 to TRBJ2-1, with 13 bases fitting TRBD2. V shed 1 base and J 7 bases; nucleotides not matched to a gene: 1. Germline CDR1 LNHNV, CDR2 YYDKDF (reference sequence). The CDR3 consists of 15 residues. The CDR3 spells CATSRGLAGGNEQFF. Written as DNA, the CDR3 is TGTGCCACCAGCAGAGGACTAGCGGGGGGAAATGAGCAGTTCTTC.

The V gene is TRBV7-9, the J gene TRBJ2-3; D is tentatively TRBD1 or TRBD2 (5 bases each). The germline CDR1 and CDR2 sequences are SEHNR and FQNEAQ (reference sequence). V was pared by 1 base and J by 4 bases, with 6 bases between. The length of the CDR3 is 13 residues. CDR3 residues: CASSLGGSDTQYF. The CDR3, as DNA: TGTGCCAGCAGCTTAGGGGGGTCAGATACGCAGTATTTT.